Listed below are T cell receptor beta chains from one sample, sequenced in a study of blood T cells in healthy people across ages. One entry per CDR3 protein, called by TCRdb with MiXCR from the 5' RACE reads. The sample gives 1.4 million or so distinct CDR3 sequences, approximately 39% of which show up once; less than 5% is in the top ten. Sequencing was done on a sample of blood. The receptors derive from a woman aged 18-29 years in good health. Both conserved end residues are part of each CDR3. Fields, in order: J gene, V gene, clone size, D gene, CDR3 protein, CDR3 DNA. The D gene is left open where the match is weak. Size is omitted from some rows. Given values are once, few, many or a class for expanded clones.

>TRBJ2-1|TRBV6-5|.|.
CASRRPSSDEQFF
TGTGCCAGCAGGCGCCCTTCCTCGGATGAGCAGTTCTTC
>TRBJ2-1|TRBV7-8|.|.
CASSLTGTKNYNEQFF
TGTGCCAGCAGCTTAACCGGGACAAAGAACTACAATGAGCAGTTCTTC
>TRBJ2-3|TRBV30|few|.
CAWSVHTLGDTQYF
TGTGCCTGGAGTGTGCATACACTTGGGGATACGCAGTATTTT
>TRBJ1-5|TRBV27|many|.
CASSGLGVNQPQHF
TGTGCCAGCAGCGGACTTGGGGTCAATCAGCCCCAGCATTTT
>TRBJ1-5|TRBV29-1|.|.
CSVTWGGSNQPQHF
TGCAGCGTCACCTGGGGGGGGAGCAATCAGCCCCAGCATTTT
>TRBJ2-3|TRBV20-1|.|.
CSARDSGLAFSTDTQYF
TGCAGTGCTAGAGATTCGGGGCTAGCGTTTAGCACAGATACGCAGTATTTT
>TRBJ2-1|TRBV24-1|few|TRBD1
CATRGQGSNNEQFF
TGTGCCACCAGAGGACAGGGGTCCAACAATGAGCAGTTCTTC
>TRBJ2-5|TRBV28|.|TRBD2
CASTGTSGPKYF
TGTGCCAGTACCGGGACTAGCGGACCCAAGTACTTC
>TRBJ2-3|TRBV6-2/TRBV6-3|.|.
CASSYSIGHTDTQYF
TGTGCCAGCAGTTACTCGATCGGGCACACAGATACGCAGTATTTT
>TRBJ1-1|TRBV2|.|.
CASSVNALGARSTEAFF
TGTGCCAGCAGTGTAAATGCTCTTGGGGCAAGGAGCACTGAAGCTTTCTTT
>TRBJ2-7|TRBV5-6|.|TRBD2
CASSKGLADTYEQYF
TGTGCCAGCAGCAAGGGACTAGCGGATACCTACGAGCAGTACTTC
>TRBJ1-3|TRBV12-3/TRBV12-4|.|.
CAGAPGVSGNTIYF
TGTGCCGGGGCCCCAGGAGTCTCTGGAAACACCATATATTTT
>TRBJ1-2|TRBV4-3|.|.
CASSRGTAVPNYDYTF
TGCGCCAGCAGCCGCGGGACGGCAGTTCCTAACTATGACTACACCTTC
>TRBJ2-1|TRBV28|few|TRBD2
CASSSGTSGSYEQFF
TGTGCCAGCAGCTCCGGGACTAGCGGGAGTTATGAGCAGTTCTTC
>TRBJ1-2|TRBV6-5|few|.
CASSYGGTSIGYTF
TGTGCCAGCAGTTACGGAGGGACCTCGATCGGCTACACCTTC
>TRBJ1-2|TRBV4-1|few|TRBD1
CASSQRRPGQGNGYTF
TGCGCCAGCAGCCAACGGAGACCCGGACAGGGGAATGGCTACACCTTC
>TRBJ1-5|TRBV12-3/TRBV12-4|.|.
CASSVLRLGQPQHF
TGTGCCAGCAGTGTACTTAGGCTGGGGCAGCCCCAGCATTTT
>TRBJ1-1|TRBV28|.|.
CASGAVGNTEAFF
TGTGCCAGCGGTGCCGTCGGGAACACTGAAGCTTTCTTT
>TRBJ2-1|TRBV11-3|few|TRBD2
CASRLSGSGEQFF
TGTGCCAGCAGGCTTAGCGGGAGCGGTGAGCAGTTCTTC
>TRBJ1-5|TRBV28|.|.
CASSFGLRRGRNQPQHF
TGTGCCAGCAGTTTCGGCCTACGAAGAGGGAGGAATCAGCCCCAGCATTTT
>TRBJ1-4|TRBV20-1|few|.
CSAPDRREVSEKLFF
TGCAGTGCGCCGGACAGACGCGAGGTCAGCGAAAAACTGTTTTTT
>TRBJ2-5|TRBV3-1|.|.
CASSHRLGETQYF
TGTGCCAGCAGCCATCGACTAGGGGAGACCCAGTACTTC
>TRBJ2-1|TRBV7-2|.|.
CASSLGSPGDEQFF
TGTGCCAGCAGCTTAGGATCCCCGGGTGATGAGCAGTTCTTC
>TRBJ2-2|TRBV4-3|few|.
CASSWTAGELFF
TGCGCCAGCAGCTGGACGGCCGGGGAGCTGTTTTTT
>TRBJ1-1|TRBV20-1|few|.
CSASHPGPHTEAFF
TGCAGTGCTAGTCACCCCGGACCGCACACTGAAGCTTTCTTT
>TRBJ2-5|TRBV29-1|.|TRBD2
CSVGKSLRASGGAYNEQYF
TGCAGCGTTGGAAAAAGCCTAAGGGCTAGCGGGGGCGCCTACAATGAGCAGTACTTC
>TRBJ1-1|TRBV6-1|.|.
CASKAQYTEAFF
TGTGCCAGCAAGGCCCAATACACTGAAGCTTTCTTT
>TRBJ2-1|TRBV11-2|few|.
CASSLGIAKYNEQFF
TGTGCCAGCAGCCTCGGGATAGCCAAATACAATGAGCAGTTCTTC
>TRBJ1-1|TRBV12-5|.|.
CASTPLTTEAFF
TGTGCTAGCACCCCTCTGACCACTGAAGCTTTCTTT
>TRBJ1-2|TRBV6-2/TRBV6-3|.|.
CASSDNPTGNGYTF
TGTGCCAGCAGTGACAACCCCACAGGGAATGGCTACACCTTC
>TRBJ2-1|TRBV7-2|.|TRBD2
CASSLALAGAFLEQFF
TGTGCCAGCAGCTTAGCACTAGCGGGGGCCTTCTTGGAGCAGTTCTTC
>TRBJ2-7|TRBV28|.|.
CASSSIQGGVSYNEQYF
TGTGCCAGCAGTTCTATTCAGGGCGGCGTCTCCTACAATGAGCAGTACTTC
>TRBJ2-3|TRBV9|.|TRBD2
CASNAVAGRYTDTQYF
TGTGCCAGCAACGCCGTAGCGGGGAGGTACACAGATACGCAGTATTTT
>TRBJ1-2|TRBV7-9|.|.
CASGPSDTDHYGYTF
TGTGCCAGCGGCCCTTCTGACACGGATCATTATGGCTACACCTTC
>TRBJ1-2|TRBV30|few|.
CAWSVTGWGYTF
TGTGCCTGGAGTGTAACGGGGTGGGGCTACACCTTC
>TRBJ2-3|TRBV20-1|.|TRBD2
CSAPSGGTPDTQYF
TGCAGTGCTCCTAGCGGGGGGACGCCCGATACGCAGTATTTT
>TRBJ2-1|TRBV7-9|.|.
CASSATTAEQFF
TGTGCCAGCAGCGCTACGACAGCTGAGCAGTTCTTC
>TRBJ2-1|TRBV4-3|.|TRBD2
CASSQVAGAGSNNEQFF
TGCGCCAGCAGCCAAGTCGCGGGAGCGGGATCCAACAATGAGCAGTTCTTC
>TRBJ1-1|TRBV24-1|few|TRBD1
CATAYRGGTEAFF
TGTGCCACCGCCTACAGGGGCGGCACTGAAGCTTTCTTT
>TRBJ1-2|TRBV27|few|TRBD1
CASSFRQGAPNYGYTF
TGTGCCAGCAGTTTCAGACAGGGGGCTCCTAACTATGGCTACACCTTC
>TRBJ1-2|TRBV20-1|.|.
CSALSPAGYGYTF
TGCAGTGCCTTGTCTCCGGCAGGCTATGGCTACACCTTC
>TRBJ1-4|TRBV4-1|.|TRBD1
CASSPWTGTNEKLFF
TGCGCCAGCAGCCCGTGGACAGGAACTAATGAAAAACTGTTTTTT
>TRBJ1-5|TRBV12-3/TRBV12-4|.|.
CASSLRAGPPQHF
TGTGCCAGCAGTTTAAGAGCAGGCCCACCCCAGCATTTT
>TRBJ1-5|TRBV6-6|.|.
CASSYSKVWDQPQHF
TGTGCCAGCAGTTACTCGAAGGTGTGGGATCAGCCCCAGCATTTT